What follows are 30 T cell receptor beta chains derived from one specimen sequenced in a study of blood T cell repertoires in COVID-19. Here immunoSEQ multiplex PCR was the method, and the copy in TCRdb shows in-frame clones only, minus some. The sample lists hundreds of thousands of clones; more than 75% were seen once. Source material: PBMCs or T cells enriched from blood (not recorded which). The receptors here all came from a woman aged 55-69 years in a cohort exposed to, infected with or recovered from COVID-19 (not recorded which).

This rearrangement joins TRBV7-2 to TRBJ1-1, with 8 positions matching TRBD1. Unmatched junction bases numbered 6, after V lost 6 bases and J lost 9 bases. This CDR3 comprises 12 residues. Germline values: CDR1 SGHTA, CDR2 FQGNSA. CDR3 protein: CASRLTGAQAFF. The CDR3 DNA is TGTGCCAGCAGGTTGACAGGGGCCCAAGCTTTCTTT.

This sequence joins TRBV13 and TRBJ1-1; D call uncertain. The CDR3 spans 12 residues. Germline V gene data show CDR1 as PRHDT and CDR2 as FYEKMQ (reference sequence). V lost 4 bases, J lost 3 bases, and 6 bases lay in between. Written as DNA, the CDR3 is TGTGCCAGCAGCTCCCGGGACACTGAAGCTTTCTTT. Translation: CASSSRDTEAFF.

This clone was counted a single time. The chain employs TRBV28 and TRBJ2-7, with a weak D call TRBD1 (6 bases). This CDR3 has 16 residues. V lost 7 bases, J lost 2 bases, and 21 bases lay in between. Germline CDR1 and CDR2: MDHEN and SYDVKM. This CDR3 reads CASTPTGSRLTYEQYF. As DNA, the CDR3 is TGTGCCAGCACCCCAACAGGGTCTCGGCTCACCTACGAGCAGTACTTC.

This clone was seen only a few times. The chain uses TRBV19 and TRBJ1-1; D unresolved. Germline V gene sequence: CDR1 LNHDA, CDR2 SQIVND (reference sequence). The CDR3 length is 13 residues. V lost 3 bases and J 1 base, leaving 6 bases between the germline ends. The CDR3, as DNA: TGTGCCAGTAGTATCCAGTGGAACACTGAAGCTTTCTTT. Translated, it gives CASSIQWNTEAFF. Full variable domain (missing parts from reference TRBV19 and TRBJ1-1): DGGITQSPKYLFRKEGQNVTLSCEQNLNHDAMYWYRQDPGQGLRLIYYSQIVNDFQKGDIAEGYSVSREKKESFPLTVTSAQKNPTAFYLCASSIQWNTEAFFGQGTRLTVV.

This clone was observed once. This chain links TRBV5-1 with TRBJ1-2, with 11 positions matching TRBD1. The CDR3 covers 15 residues. The V gene's germline CDR1 is SGHRS and CDR2 YFSETQ. V lost 3 bases and J lost 4; bases outside the gene matches: 5. The CDR3 spells CASSSGQGGSYGYTF. CDR3 DNA: TGCGCCAGCAGCTCGGGACAGGGGGGTAGCTATGGCTACACCTTC.

The genes are TRBV11-2 and TRBJ2-1; 10 bases are a match to TRBD2. CDR3 length: 16 amino acids. The V segment lost 2 bases and the J segment 8 bases; nucleotides outside the gene matches: 9. From germline, CDR1 is SGHAT and CDR2 FQNNGV. The CDR3 loop reads CASSLYLAGAGDEQFF. The CDR3 DNA reads as TGTGCCAGCAGCTTATACCTAGCGGGAGCCGGGGATGAGCAGTTCTTC.

This chain connects TRBV19 to TRBJ2-5, with 9 bases lining up with TRBD1. The CDR3 runs to 15 residues. Trimming removed 6 bases from V and 7 bases from J; junction bases left unmatched: 12. CDR1 is LNHDA, CDR2 SQIVND, per germline (reference sequence). CDR3 residues: CASSPLRDRDVTQYF. CDR3 bases: TGTGCCAGTAGCCCTCTTAGGGACAGGGACGTGACCCAGTACTTC.

The chain employs TRBV19 and TRBJ2-3, with D possibly being TRBD2 (7 bases). Germline loops: CDR1 LNHDA, CDR2 SQIVND (reference sequence). The CDR3 totals 14 residues. Trimming took 9 bases from V and 4 from J, leaving 17 bases between them. This chain's CDR3 is CASLRQAGADTQYF. In DNA, the CDR3 is TGTGCCAGCCTCCGACAGGCGGGGGCAGATACGCAGTATTTT.

The rearrangement uses TRBV11-1 and TRBJ1-6, with D possibly matching TRBD1 (5 bases). Germline V gives CDR1 SGHAT, CDR2 FQDESV (reference sequence). The CDR3 length is 13 residues. Between the trimmed V and J ends, which lost 4 bases and 8 bases, there was a span of 9 bases. CDR3 sequence reads: CASSSLRDSPLHF. CDR3 DNA sequence: TGTGCCAGCAGCTCGCTCAGGGATTCACCCCTCCACTTT.

This sequence joins TRBV5-1 and TRBJ2-1; 8 bases match TRBD2. The CDR3 has 17 amino acids. The ends lost 5 bases at V and 0 bases at J; junction bases unmatched: 10. CDR1 is SGHRS, CDR2 YFSETQ, per germline. The CDR3 loop is CASSWASGSPSYNEQFF. CDR3 DNA: TGCGCCAGCAGTTGGGCTAGCGGGTCCCCCTCCTACAATGAGCAGTTCTTC.

The chain links TRBV7-2 to TRBJ2-2; 10 bases fit TRBD2. CDR3 length: 14 residues. Per germline, CDR1 SGHTA and CDR2 FQGNSA. Trimming removed 6 bases from V and 8 bases from J; junction bases left unmatched: 6. The CDR3 DNA reads TGTGCCAGCAGTTACACTAGCGGGATAGGGGAGCTGTTTTTT. Its protein product is CASSYTSGIGELFF.

The genes are TRBV14 and TRBJ2-7; 12 bases match TRBD2. Germline V lookup: CDR1 SGHDN, CDR2 FVKESK. The V and J ends lost 4 bases and 6 bases, in that order; junction bases with no gene match: 7. The CDR3 totals 15 residues. CDR3 nucleotides: TGTGCCAGCAGCCCCCCGACTAGCGGGAGTTCCGAGCAGTACTTC. This codes for CASSPPTSGSSEQYF.

Worth noting for this clone: This may arise from a read error, as a much more abundant clone is one base away. The sample carries other DNA sequences with the same CDR3. The chain couples TRBV27 to TRBJ2-7, with D possibly matching TRBD2 (5 bases). Trimming shortened V by 2 bases and J by 7 bases, and 18 bases separated the two germline ends. The CDR3 contains 15 residues. Germline values: CDR1 MNHEY, CDR2 SMNVEV (reference sequence). The CDR3 bases are TGTGCCAGCAGTTTAATTGTCGGAGGTGCAGGAGAGCAGTACTTC. The encoded protein is CASSLIVGGAGEQYF.

The rearrangement links TRBV24-1 to TRBJ1-5; 12 bases match TRBD1. CDR3 length: 16 amino acids. V dropped 2 bases and J dropped 6; count of bases not matched to a gene: 4. Germline loops: CDR1 KGHDR, CDR2 SFDVKD. CDR3 bases: TGTGCCACCAGTGATTCTGGGACAGGGGGCGGTCAGCCCCAGCATTTT. Its protein is CATSDSGTGGGQPQHF.

The rearrangement uses TRBV9 and TRBJ2-3; D possibly corresponds to TRBD2 (6 bases). CDR3 length: 18 amino acids. V was pared by 0 bases and J by 4 bases, with 21 bases between. Per germline, CDR1 SGDLS and CDR2 YYNGEE. Here the CDR3 reads CASSVVAGSGVVADTQYF. CDR3 sequence (DNA): TGTGCCAGCAGCGTAGTCGCGGGGTCGGGAGTTGTCGCAGATACGCAGTATTTT.

The J gene is TRBJ1-1, the V gene TRBV29-1; 7 nucleotides agree with TRBD1. The CDR3 runs to 14 residues. Looked up from germline, CDR1 is SQVTM and CDR2 is ANQGSEA. V dropped 6 bases and J dropped 0; count of bases not matched to a gene: 7. The DNA of the CDR3 is TGCAGCGTACCAAGACAGGGTCTGAACACTGAAGCTTTCTTT. Translated: CSVPRQGLNTEAFF.

This clone was seen only once. V gene TRBV28 combines with J gene TRBJ2-7; 9 bases map to TRBD2. V lost 6 bases, J lost 4 bases, and 16 bases stayed unmatched. The CDR3 has 17 residues. Germline CDR1 MDHEN, CDR2 SYDVKM. The chain's CDR3 is CASRDRASGTDRYEQYF. CDR3 in DNA: TGTGCCAGCAGGGATAGGGCTAGCGGGACCGATAGATACGAGCAGTACTTC.

The V gene is TRBV28, the J gene TRBJ2-7; 11 bases are shared with TRBD2. The CDR3 consists of 15 residues. The junction had 6 bases not matched to a gene; V was cut back by 5 bases and J by 3 bases. Looked up from germline, CDR1 is MDHEN and CDR2 is SYDVKM. CDR3 protein: CASSPTSGRLYEQYF. As DNA, the CDR3 is TGTGCCAGCAGTCCCACTAGCGGGAGACTCTACGAGCAGTACTTC.

This chain links TRBV2 with TRBJ2-1; TRBD2 matches 10 bases. V lost 2 bases to trimming and J lost 5 bases; unmatched junction nucleotides: 6. The CDR3 has 16 residues. Germline CDR1 and CDR2: SNHLY and FYNNEI. Here the CDR3 reads CASSEPISGRHNEQFF. The CDR3 DNA sequence: TGTGCCAGCAGTGAACCGATTAGCGGGAGGCACAATGAGCAGTTCTTC.

This chain joins TRBV4-1 and TRBJ1-4; maybe TRBD1 (5 bases). V lost 3 bases to trimming and J lost 8 bases, with 16 bases between them. Per germline, CDR1 MGHRA and CDR2 YSYEKL. The CDR3 runs to 15 residues. The CDR3 region has the DNA TGCGCCAGCAGCCAGACAGACACGATAGGGGAAAAACTGTTTTTT. It translates to CASSQTDTIGEKLFF.

This clone has just one count. Relative to the germline gene, one junction end is altered; a read error may explain this. This chain joins TRBV7-7 and TRBJ2-5; 9 bases line up with TRBD2. Germline V CDR1 and CDR2: SSHAT, FNYEAQ (reference sequence). This CDR3 has 16 amino acids. CDR3: CASSLRVASGKETQYF. In DNA, the CDR3 is TGTGCTAGCAGCTTACGGGTGGCTAGCGGGAAAGAGACCCAGTACTTC.

The CDR3 bases are TGTGCCAGCAGCTCCCGTGGCGGGGGATCCAGTAATTCACCCCTCCACTTT. Translated, it gives CASSSRGGGSSNSPLHF. The V and J genes are TRBV7-3 and TRBJ1-6; D is possibly TRBD1 (5 bases). The CDR3 consists of 17 residues. The V gene's germline CDR1 is SGHTA and CDR2 FQGTGA. Trimming pared 4 bases from V and 6 bases from J, leaving 19 bases between.

This chain links TRBV6-2 or TRBV6-3 with TRBJ2-3, with a tentative D call TRBD2 (5 bases). Germline CDR1 MNHEY, CDR2 SVGEGT. The germline V and J ends were trimmed by 2 bases and 0 bases, with 9 bases remaining between them. The CDR3 contains 15 residues. The CDR3 region is CASSYEGSSTDTQYF. Written as DNA, the CDR3 is TGTGCCAGCAGTTACGAGGGATCCAGCACAGATACGCAGTATTTT.

The rearrangement joins TRBV7-2 to TRBJ2-1, with 12 bases that match TRBD2. Germline V gene lookup returns CDR1 SGHTA and CDR2 FQGNSA. With 1 base clipped from V and 2 bases from J, the junction kept 9 bases outside the gene matches. The CDR3 extends over 19 amino acids. The CDR3 sequence is CASSLGYRLAGGPYNEQFF. CDR3 nucleotide sequence: TGTGCCAGCAGCTTAGGCTATCGTCTAGCGGGAGGGCCCTACAATGAGCAGTTCTTC.

The V and J genes are TRBV5-1 and TRBJ1-5; 9 positions agree with TRBD1. The ends lost 0 bases at V and 4 bases at J; junction bases unmatched: 2. The CDR3 contains 15 residues. Germline-derived CDR1 and CDR2 are SGHRS and YFSETQ. The CDR3 nucleotides read TGCGCCAGCAGCTTGGGACAGGGGGATAATCAGCCCCAGCATTTT. This encodes CASSLGQGDNQPQHF.

The chain joins TRBV18 to TRBJ1-5; 10 bases agree with TRBD1. The CDR3 is 15 residues long. Germline V lookup: CDR1 KGHSH, CDR2 LQKENI. V dropped 5 bases and J dropped 7; count of bases not matched to a gene: 8. The CDR3 DNA reads as TGTGCCAGCTCATCATCCGGGACAGGGGACCAGCCCCAGCATTTT. Protein: CASSSSGTGDQPQHF. Full variable domain (remainder filled in from reference TRBV18 and TRBJ1-5): NAGVMQNPRHLVRRRGQEARLRCSPMKGHSHVYWYRQLPEEGLKFMVYLQKENIIDESGMPKERFSAEFPKEGPSILRIQQVVRGDSAAYFCASSSSGTGDQPQHFGDGTRLSIL.

The rearrangement links TRBV29-1 to TRBJ1-2, with TRBD1 as a possible D gene (5 bases). Germline CDR1 reads SQVTM; CDR2 reads ANQGSEA. CDR3 length: 14 residues. The V end lost 4 bases, the J end lost 0 bases, and 12 bases lay between the germline ends. CDR3 sequence: CSVGAGQSNYGYTF. The CDR3 DNA sequence: TGCAGCGTTGGGGCGGGGCAGTCTAACTATGGCTACACCTTC.

The chain carries TRBV28 and TRBJ2-1; possibly TRBD2 for D (5 bases). The CDR3 sequence is 14 residues long. The germline CDR1 and CDR2 sequences are MDHEN and SYDVKM. Between the trimmed V and J ends, which lost 5 bases and 5 bases, there was a span of 13 bases. CDR3 nucleotides: TGTGCCAGCAGTAACCTGAGGGTCGACAATGAGCAGTTCTTC. This sequence encodes CASSNLRVDNEQFF.

The CDR3 is CASVRDMNTEAFF. CDR3 coding DNA: TGTGCCAGCGTAAGAGATATGAACACTGAAGCTTTCTTT. The V call is TRBV7-8, the J call TRBJ1-1; D not certain. The CDR3 length is 13 residues. V lost 8 bases, J lost 0 bases, and 10 bases lay in between. Germline-derived CDR1 and CDR2 are SGHVS and FQNEAQ.

This chain links TRBV6-6 with TRBJ2-5; D is undetermined. Germline loops: CDR1 MNHNY, CDR2 SVGAGI (reference sequence). The CDR3 loop spans 11 amino acids. V gave up 6 bases and J gave up 2 bases, with 4 bases separating them. CDR3 sequence reads: CASSQQETQYF. The CDR3 DNA reads as TGTGCCAGCAGCCAACAAGAGACCCAGTACTTC.